The 29 T cell receptor beta chains below come from one sample, sequenced in a study of T cell repertoires in cytomegalovirus infection. In TCRdb, the reads were re-called with MiXCR into one record per CDR3 protein. This repertoire shows about 530,000 distinct CDR3 sequences, 26% found once; its top ten account for over 10%. Sequencing input: PBMCs. These receptors came from a human donor in good health (CMV status not recorded). Some clones in this sample may be carry-over from other donors' samples.

This clonotype was seen ten or more times. V usage is TRBV7-2 and J usage is TRBJ2-3; TRBD2 matches 8 bases. The V segment lost 2 bases and the J segment 0 bases; nucleotides outside the gene matches: 10. This CDR3 spans 18 amino acids. CDR1 and CDR2 from the germline V gene are SGHTA and FQGNSA. The CDR3 region is CASSLPISGKTSTDTQYF. The CDR3 coding sequence is TGTGCCAGCAGCTTACCCATTAGCGGGAAAACTAGCACAGATACGCAGTATTTT.

CDR3 in DNA: TGTGCCAGTAGTACCCCGACACCTAGCTACGAGCAGTACTTC. Protein: CASSTPTPSYEQYF. The chain couples TRBV19 to TRBJ2-7; D call uncertain. CDR1 LNHDA and CDR2 SQIVND come from the germline V gene (reference sequence). The ends were cut back, 4 bases at V and 3 bases at J, with 13 bases in the middle. The CDR3 loop spans 14 amino acids.

CDR3 protein: CASSQDLGTVISSEQFF. Here the CDR3 DNA reads TGCGCCAGCAGCCAAGATTTGGGGACGGTAATTTCCTCCGAGCAGTTCTTC. The V gene is TRBV4-3, the J gene TRBJ2-1; tentatively, D is TRBD1 or TRBD2 (5 bases each). CDR1 and CDR2 (germline): LGHNA, YSLEER. The CDR3 has 17 residues. Deletions cut 0 bases from V and 10 bases from J, with 22 bases between.

In this sample, this clonotype turned up a few times. The gene calls are TRBV5-6 and TRBJ2-7; D not certain. V gave up 3 bases and J gave up 7 bases, with 23 bases separating them. This CDR3 is built from 16 residues. In germline, CDR1 is SGHDT, CDR2 YYEEEE. CDR3 DNA sequence: TGTGCCAGCAGCTGGTTGCGTGGTAACCTTAATGAGGAGCAGTACTTC. Its protein product is CASSWLRGNLNEEQYF.

V usage is TRBV30 and J usage is TRBJ1-2; D perhaps matches TRBD1 (5 bases). Deletions cut 2 bases from V and 1 base from J, with 14 bases between. The CDR3 consists of 15 residues. Germline-derived CDR1 and CDR2 are GTSNPN and SVGIG (reference sequence). The CDR3 DNA reads as TGTGCCTGGAGTCGCCGGCAGGGAAGTAACTATGGCTACACCTTC. Residues: CAWSRRQGSNYGYTF.

This clonotype has a count of ten or more. V gene TRBV7-2 combines with J gene TRBJ2-5; possible D gene TRBD1, 7 bases. The length of the CDR3 is 13 residues. Germline-derived CDR1 and CDR2 are SGHTA and FQGNSA. The V end lost 3 bases, the J end lost 4 bases, and 9 bases lay between the germline ends. The CDR3 DNA sequence: TGTGCCAGCAGCTTTCAGGGGGGAGAGACCCAGTACTTC. This sequence encodes CASSFQGGETQYF.

V and J are TRBV20-1 and TRBJ2-1; 11 bases agree with TRBD2. J gave up 5 bases and V 5 bases, and 5 bases lay outside the gene matches. There are 14 residues in the CDR3. The germline CDR1 and CDR2 sequences are DFQATT and SNEGSKA (reference sequence). The CDR3 is CSAPRLAGHNEQFF. For the CDR3, the DNA is TGCAGTGCTCCGAGACTAGCGGGACACAATGAGCAGTTCTTC.

J is TRBJ2-7 and V is TRBV5-4; D might be TRBD2 (5 bases). Germline loops: CDR1 SGHNT, CDR2 YYREEE (reference sequence). Trimming removed 4 bases at V and 7 bases at J, with 9 bases between. There are 11 residues in the CDR3. The chain's CDR3 is CASSNTGEQYV. CDR3 bases: TGTGCCAGCAGCAATACGGGGGAGCAGTACGTC.

This clonotype was detected only a few times. The chain carries TRBV7-2 and TRBJ2-1; TRBD2 agrees at 11 bases. This CDR3 contains 15 residues. V shed 7 bases and J 8 bases; nucleotides not matched to a gene: 10. Germline CDR1 is SGHTA and CDR2 is FQGNSA. This chain's CDR3 is CASIPGLAGGYEQFF. The CDR3 DNA sequence: TGTGCCAGCATCCCCGGGCTAGCGGGAGGTTATGAGCAGTTCTTC.

V usage is TRBV6-6 and J usage is TRBJ2-4, with a tentative D call TRBD1 (5 bases). With 2 bases removed from V and 1 base from J, the gap between germline ends came to 12 bases. The CDR3 is 16 residues long. Germline assignment: CDR1 MNHNY and CDR2 SVGAGI (reference sequence). The CDR3 DNA follows: TGTGCCAGCAGTTACGGGGCCGAGGTGGCCAAAAACATTCAGTACTTC. It translates to CASSYGAEVAKNIQYF.

This clonotype was detected a few times. The chain carries TRBV19 and TRBJ2-1; TRBD2 agrees at 12 bases. The CDR3 has 18 amino acids. Germline V CDR1 and CDR2: LNHDA, SQIVND (reference sequence). With 1 base clipped from V and 2 bases from J, the junction kept 6 bases outside the gene matches. The DNA for the CDR3 is TGTGCCAGTAGTATAGGCCCTAGCGGGAGGGCCACCTACAATGAGCAGTTCTTC. This sequence encodes CASSIGPSGRATYNEQFF.

This clonotype was detected a few times. The chain combines TRBV2 with TRBJ2-1; no reliable D call. CDR1 is SNHLY, CDR2 FYNNEI, per germline. Trimming left V 0 bases short and J 10 bases short, with 10 bases between. The CDR3 extends over 13 amino acids. The CDR3 region is CASSEARAGEQFF. DNA for the CDR3: TGTGCCAGCAGTGAAGCGCGAGCAGGCGAGCAGTTCTTC.

This clonotype was seen ten or more times. This rearrangement joins TRBV7-2 to TRBJ1-1, with TRBD1 matching 8 bases. The length of the CDR3 is 13 residues. V shed 4 bases, J shed 5 bases, and the junction held 3 bases outside the gene matches. Germline-derived CDR1 and CDR2 are SGHTA and FQGNSA. CDR3 DNA sequence: TGTGCCAGCAGCTCACGACAGGGGACTGAAGCTTTCTTT. This gives the protein CASSSRQGTEAFF.

The chain's CDR3 is CASSLGSGLAKAYNEQFF. CDR3 in DNA: TGTGCCAGCAGCTTAGGGTCGGGACTAGCGAAAGCCTACAATGAGCAGTTCTTC. The J gene is TRBJ2-1, the V gene TRBV7-6, with 10 bases lining up with TRBD2. CDR1 and CDR2 from the germline V gene are SGHVS and FNYEAQ. V lost 1 base to trimming and J lost 2 bases; unmatched junction nucleotides: 8. This CDR3 is built from 18 residues.

The V and J genes are TRBV29-1 and TRBJ2-7; 7 bases match TRBD1. Germline CDR1 reads SQVTM; CDR2 reads ANQGSEA. The V and J ends lost 6 bases and 5 bases, in that order; junction bases with no gene match: 10. The length of the CDR3 is 13 residues. The CDR3 reads CSVDTTGTNEQYF. The CDR3 DNA is TGCAGCGTCGATACGACAGGGACCAACGAGCAGTACTTC.

The chain uses TRBV11-2 and TRBJ1-2, with a possible D match to TRBD1 (6 bases). The CDR3 runs 13 residues. V was trimmed by 0 bases and J by 8 bases, leaving 10 bases between them. CDR1 and CDR2 (germline): SGHAT, FQNNGV. The CDR3 loop is CASSLDQGFGYTF. In nucleotides, the CDR3 is TGTGCCAGCAGCTTAGACCAGGGGTTCGGCTACACCTTC. Full variable domain (rest looked up from reference TRBV11-2 and TRBJ1-2): EAGVAQSPRYKIIEKRQSVAFWCNPISGHATLYWYQQILGQGPKLLIQFQNNGVVDDSQLPKDRFSAERLKGVDSTLKIQPAKLEDSAVYLCASSLDQGFGYTFGSGTRLTVV.

There are a few counts of this clonotype. V gene TRBV19 combines with J gene TRBJ2-2; 9 bases are shared with TRBD2. Per the germline V gene, CDR1 is LNHDA and CDR2 is SQIVND (reference sequence). This CDR3 has 18 residues. V dropped 9 bases and J dropped 3; count of bases not matched to a gene: 17. CDR3 sequence: CASLSLIPAGGYTGELFF. The CDR3 region has the DNA TGTGCCAGCCTATCTCTCATCCCAGCGGGAGGTTACACCGGGGAGCTGTTTTTT.

The chain couples TRBV20-1 to TRBJ2-3, with 9 bases that match TRBD2. Per germline, CDR1 DFQATT and CDR2 SNEGSKA (reference sequence). The CDR3 is 14 amino acids. The V segment lost 5 bases and the J segment 5 bases; nucleotides outside the gene matches: 8. The CDR3 loop reads CSAPLAGVVDTQYF. CDR3 bases: TGCAGTGCTCCCTTAGCGGGAGTAGTAGATACGCAGTATTTT.

This chain connects TRBV6-1 to TRBJ2-5, with D hard to call. V lost 1 base and J lost 4, with 7 bases in between. Germline CDR1 is MNHNS and CDR2 is SASEGT. The CDR3 is 13 amino acids. CDR3 in amino acids: CASSEGPGETQYF. In DNA form, the CDR3 reads TGTGCCAGCAGTGAAGGCCCAGGAGAGACCCAGTACTTC.

The chain links TRBV12-3 or TRBV12-4 to TRBJ2-5; the match to TRBD2 covers 8 bases. Trimming took 7 bases from V and 4 from J; bases not matched to a gene: 17. This CDR3 is built from 17 residues. The CDR3 region is CASTPYSPGGPGETQYF. The CDR3 nucleotides read TGTGCCAGCACTCCTTACAGTCCGGGAGGGCCGGGAGAGACCCAGTACTTC.

This clonotype appeared a few times. The J gene is TRBJ1-4, the V gene TRBV7-9, with 8 bases lining up with TRBD1. The CDR3 sequence is 15 residues long. Per germline, CDR1 SEHNR and CDR2 FQNEAQ (reference sequence). The V gene end was trimmed by 3 bases and the J gene end by 8 bases; junction bases not matched to a gene: 8. DNA of the CDR3: TGTGCCAGCAGCTTTGGTACAGGGGGAGGCGAAAAACTGTTTTTT. Protein sequence: CASSFGTGGGEKLFF.

The chain carries TRBV12-5 and TRBJ1-2; 10 positions match TRBD1. Trimming cost V 4 bases and J 7 bases; bases outside gene matches: 12. Per the germline V gene, CDR1 is LGHNT and CDR2 is FRNRAP. This CDR3 contains 16 residues. The CDR3 sequence: CASGSGPDRGLRGYTF. The DNA of the CDR3 is TGTGCTAGTGGTTCGGGGCCGGACAGGGGGTTACGTGGCTACACCTTC.

This chain joins TRBV28 and TRBJ1-2; D is unclear. Germline V lookup: CDR1 MDHEN, CDR2 SYDVKM. The CDR3 covers 13 residues. V was clipped by 1 base and J by 7 bases, with 10 bases between them. CDR3 DNA: TGTGCCAGCAGTTTATTCAGCGGAATTGGCTACACCTTC. It is translated as CASSLFSGIGYTF.

A few counts support this clonotype. The chain links TRBV12-3 or TRBV12-4 to TRBJ2-7; TRBD2 matches 8 bases. The ends lost 2 bases at V and 7 bases at J; junction bases unmatched: 7. This CDR3 has 14 amino acids. The CDR3 reads CASSLSLAGGEQYF. In DNA form, the CDR3 reads TGTGCCAGCAGTTTAAGCCTAGCGGGCGGGGAGCAGTACTTC.

The chain links TRBV7-9 to TRBJ2-7; a weak D match, TRBD1 (6 bases). Germline V gene data show CDR1 as SEHNR and CDR2 as FQNEAQ (reference sequence). Trimming left V 6 bases short and J 6 bases short, with 12 bases between. The CDR3 contains 12 residues. The CDR3 sequence: CASSDRYGEQYV. CDR3 sequence (DNA): TGTGCCAGCAGTGACAGGTACGGCGAGCAGTACGTC.

The rearrangement joins TRBV29-1 to TRBJ1-2; TRBD1 might be the D (6 bases). Between the trimmed V and J ends, which lost 0 bases and 2 bases, there was a span of 13 bases. This CDR3 is built from 15 residues. The V gene's germline CDR1 is SQVTM and CDR2 ANQGSEA. CDR3 nucleotides: TGCAGCGTTGAAGATCGAAGGGGGAGGAACTATGGCTACACCTTC. This sequence encodes CSVEDRRGRNYGYTF.

The V gene is TRBV2, the J gene TRBJ2-2; D is unclear. V lost 3 bases, J lost 0 bases, and 8 bases lay in between. This CDR3 region has 15 residues. In germline, CDR1 is SNHLY, CDR2 FYNNEI. The CDR3 DNA reads as TGTGCCAGCAGTGATTTTGCGGCGAACACCGGGGAGCTGTTTTTT. The encoded protein is CASSDFAANTGELFF.

This clonotype was seen more than once but under ten times. The chain combines TRBV19 with TRBJ1-2, with TRBD1 as a possible D gene (5 bases). Trimming cost V 8 bases and J 4 bases, with 14 bases left between them. The CDR3 is 13 amino acids. The germline gives CDR1 LNHDA, CDR2 SQIVND (reference sequence). CDR3 sequence (DNA): TGTGCCAGTCTCCCAGGGCCCGGCTATGGCTACACCTTC. This encodes CASLPGPGYGYTF.

The chain joins TRBV5-1 to TRBJ2-2; D possibly corresponds to TRBD1 (6 bases). Trimming took off 8 bases at V and 4 bases at J, with 15 bases between the two ends. Germline lookup yields CDR1 SGHRS and CDR2 YFSETQ. The CDR3 runs to 14 residues. The CDR3 coding sequence is TGCGCCAGTGATACAGGGTCGGGCACCGGGGAGCTGTTTTTT. Encoded protein: CASDTGSGTGELFF.